Given below is one T cell receptor (beta chain) in context. The target antigen is unknown. This sample is drawn from a study of T-cell memory formation after mild COVID-19. The ends were cut back, 2 bases at V and 5 bases at J, with 18 bases in the middle. Per the germline V gene, CDR1 is SEHNR and CDR2 is FQNEAQ (reference sequence). The CDR3 has 17 amino acids. General study results and limits: That cross-reactive memory joined was suggested by some responding clones appearing in pre-infection memory. Of the contracting clones, CD4+ ones lay mainly in CM and EM, and CD8+ ones in EMRA. Clones from the second wave (peaking day 37) had unconfirmed SARS-CoV-2 specificity.

TCR alpha and TCR beta cDNA libraries carrying sample barcodes and UMIs were produced by 5'RACE using constant-segment primers. TCRdb recomputed calls from the 5' RACE reads with MiXCR, one row per CDR3 protein. The data contain roughly 250,000 distinct CDR3 sequences, over 15% of them singletons. The sample taken for sequencing was PBMCs or a T cell subset sorted from them (not recorded which). The receptor's source is a man aged 18-30 years who had mild COVID-19 (a few samples of this study predate the infection). Cell type and time point are not known. The rearrangement uses TRBV7-9 and TRBJ2-2; possible D gene TRBD2, 6 bases. The DNA for the CDR3 is TGTGCCAGCAGCTTAATACTCTCCGGGGGTCTAACCGGGGAGCTGTTTTTT. The encoded protein is CASSLILSGGLTGELFF.